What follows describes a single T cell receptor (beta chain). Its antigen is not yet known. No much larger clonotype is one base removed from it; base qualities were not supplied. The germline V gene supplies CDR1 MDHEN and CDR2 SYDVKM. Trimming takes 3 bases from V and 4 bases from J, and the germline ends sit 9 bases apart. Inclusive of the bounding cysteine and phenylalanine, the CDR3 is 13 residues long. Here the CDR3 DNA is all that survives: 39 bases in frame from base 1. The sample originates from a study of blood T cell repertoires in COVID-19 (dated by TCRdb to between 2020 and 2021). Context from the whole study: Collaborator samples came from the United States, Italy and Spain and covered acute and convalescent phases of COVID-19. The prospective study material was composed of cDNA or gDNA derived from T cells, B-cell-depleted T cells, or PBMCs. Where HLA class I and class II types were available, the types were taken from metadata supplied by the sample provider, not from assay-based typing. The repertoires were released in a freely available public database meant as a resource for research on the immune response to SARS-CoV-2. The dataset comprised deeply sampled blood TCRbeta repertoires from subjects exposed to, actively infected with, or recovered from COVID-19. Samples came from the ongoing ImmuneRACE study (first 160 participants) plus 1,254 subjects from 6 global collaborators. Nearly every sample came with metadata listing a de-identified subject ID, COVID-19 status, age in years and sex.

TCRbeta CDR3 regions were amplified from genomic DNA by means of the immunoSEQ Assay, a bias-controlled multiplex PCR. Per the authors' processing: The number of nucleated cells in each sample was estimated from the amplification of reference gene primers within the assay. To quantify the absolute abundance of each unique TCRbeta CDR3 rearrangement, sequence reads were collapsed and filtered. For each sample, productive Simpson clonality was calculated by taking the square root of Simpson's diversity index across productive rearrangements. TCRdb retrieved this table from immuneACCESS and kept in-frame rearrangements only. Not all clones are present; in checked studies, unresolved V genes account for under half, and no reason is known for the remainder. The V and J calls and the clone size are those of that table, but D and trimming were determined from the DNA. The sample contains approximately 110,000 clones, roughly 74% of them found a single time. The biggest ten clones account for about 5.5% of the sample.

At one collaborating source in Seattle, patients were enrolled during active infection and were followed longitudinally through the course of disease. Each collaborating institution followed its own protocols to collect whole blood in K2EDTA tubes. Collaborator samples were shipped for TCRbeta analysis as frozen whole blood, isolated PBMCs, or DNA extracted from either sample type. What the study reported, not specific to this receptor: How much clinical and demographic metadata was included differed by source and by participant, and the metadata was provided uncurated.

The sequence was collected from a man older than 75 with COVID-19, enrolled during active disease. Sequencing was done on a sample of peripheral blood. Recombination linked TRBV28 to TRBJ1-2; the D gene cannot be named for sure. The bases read TGTGCCAGCAGTTTGAGGATGGGCTATGGCTACACCTTC. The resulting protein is CASSLRMGYGYTF.